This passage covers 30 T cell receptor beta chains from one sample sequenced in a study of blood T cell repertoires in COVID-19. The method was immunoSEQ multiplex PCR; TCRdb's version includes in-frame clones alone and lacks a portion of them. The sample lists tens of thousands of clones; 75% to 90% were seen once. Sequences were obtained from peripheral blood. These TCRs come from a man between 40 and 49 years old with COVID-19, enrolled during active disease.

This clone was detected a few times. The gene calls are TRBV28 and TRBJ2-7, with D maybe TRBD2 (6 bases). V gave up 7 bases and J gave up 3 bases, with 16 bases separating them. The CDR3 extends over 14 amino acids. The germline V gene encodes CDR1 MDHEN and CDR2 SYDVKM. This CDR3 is CASIRDRGFYEQYF. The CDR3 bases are TGTGCCAGCATCAGGGACCGGGGGTTCTACGAGCAGTACTTC.

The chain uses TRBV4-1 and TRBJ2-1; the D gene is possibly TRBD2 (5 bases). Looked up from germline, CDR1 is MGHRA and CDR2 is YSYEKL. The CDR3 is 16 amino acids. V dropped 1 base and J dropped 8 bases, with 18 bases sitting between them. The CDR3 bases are TGCGCCAGCAGCCAAGTTGGGGTGGGCGGGCCGTATGAGCAGTTCTTC. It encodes CASSQVGVGGPYEQFF.

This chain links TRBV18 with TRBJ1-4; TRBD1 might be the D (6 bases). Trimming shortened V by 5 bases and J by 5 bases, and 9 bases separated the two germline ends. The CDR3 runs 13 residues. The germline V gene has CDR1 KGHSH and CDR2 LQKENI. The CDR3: CASSSTGNEKLFF. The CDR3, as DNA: TGTGCCAGCTCATCGACAGGAAATGAAAAACTGTTTTTT.

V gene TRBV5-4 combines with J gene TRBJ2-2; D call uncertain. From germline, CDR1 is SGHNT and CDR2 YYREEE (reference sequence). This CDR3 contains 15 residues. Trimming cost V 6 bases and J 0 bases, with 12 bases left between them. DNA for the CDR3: TGTGCCAGCATGCCGCAGGCAGCGAACACCGGGGAGCTGTTTTTT. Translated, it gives CASMPQAANTGELFF.

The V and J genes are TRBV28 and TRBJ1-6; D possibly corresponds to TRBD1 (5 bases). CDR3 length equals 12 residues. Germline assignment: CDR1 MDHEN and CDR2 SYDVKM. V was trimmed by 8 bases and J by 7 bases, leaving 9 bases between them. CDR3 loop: CASLGGNSPLHF. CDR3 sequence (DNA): TGTGCCAGCCTCGGGGGGAATTCACCCCTCCACTTT.

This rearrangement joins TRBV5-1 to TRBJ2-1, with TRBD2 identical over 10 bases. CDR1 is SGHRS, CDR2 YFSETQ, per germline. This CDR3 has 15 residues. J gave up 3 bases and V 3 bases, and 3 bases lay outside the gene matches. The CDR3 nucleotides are TGCGCCAGCAGCTCAGTAGCGGGGGGCTACAATGAGCAGTTCTTC. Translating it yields CASSSVAGGYNEQFF.

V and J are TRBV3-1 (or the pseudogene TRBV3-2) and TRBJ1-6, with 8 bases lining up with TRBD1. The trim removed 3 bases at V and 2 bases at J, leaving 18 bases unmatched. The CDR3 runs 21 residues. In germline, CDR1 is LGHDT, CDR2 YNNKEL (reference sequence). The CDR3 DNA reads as TGTGCCAGCAGCCACCCCAACCGGGACAGGAATGTCTTAGCCTATAATTCACCCCTCCACTTT. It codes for CASSHPNRDRNVLAYNSPLHF.

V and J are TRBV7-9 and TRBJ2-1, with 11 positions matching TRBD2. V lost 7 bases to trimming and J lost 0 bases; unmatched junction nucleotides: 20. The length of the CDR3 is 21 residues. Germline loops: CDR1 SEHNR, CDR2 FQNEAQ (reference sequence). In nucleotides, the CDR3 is TGTGCCAGCACCAAATCCATCCCGACTAGCGGGGCTTTTAGCTCCTACAATGAGCAGTTCTTC. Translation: CASTKSIPTSGAFSSYNEQFF.

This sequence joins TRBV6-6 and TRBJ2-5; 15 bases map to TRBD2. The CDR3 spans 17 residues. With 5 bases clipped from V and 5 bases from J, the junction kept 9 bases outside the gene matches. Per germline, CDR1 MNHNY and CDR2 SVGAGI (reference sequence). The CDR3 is CASSRGLAGGPAETQYF. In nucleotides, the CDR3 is TGTGCCAGCAGTCGCGGACTAGCGGGGGGGCCGGCGGAGACCCAGTACTTC.

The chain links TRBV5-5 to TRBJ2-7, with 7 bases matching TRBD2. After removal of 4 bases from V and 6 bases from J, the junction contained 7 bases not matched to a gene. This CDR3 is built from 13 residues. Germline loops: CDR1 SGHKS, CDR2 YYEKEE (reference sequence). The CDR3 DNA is TGTGCCAGCAGCGGACTAGGCCCACGCGAGCAGTACTTC. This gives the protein CASSGLGPREQYF.

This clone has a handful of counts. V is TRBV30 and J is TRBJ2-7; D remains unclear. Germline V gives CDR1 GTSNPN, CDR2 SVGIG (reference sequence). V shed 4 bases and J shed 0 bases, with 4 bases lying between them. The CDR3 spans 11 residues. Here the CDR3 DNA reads TGTGCCTGGACCCACTCCTACGAGCAGTACTTC. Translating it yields CAWTHSYEQYF.

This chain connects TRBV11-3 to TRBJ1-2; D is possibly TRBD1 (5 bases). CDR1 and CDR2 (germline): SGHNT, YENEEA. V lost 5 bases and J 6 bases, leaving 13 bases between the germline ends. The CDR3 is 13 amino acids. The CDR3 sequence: CASSPQTVNGYTF. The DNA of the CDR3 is TGTGCCAGCAGCCCCCAGACAGTAAATGGCTACACCTTC.

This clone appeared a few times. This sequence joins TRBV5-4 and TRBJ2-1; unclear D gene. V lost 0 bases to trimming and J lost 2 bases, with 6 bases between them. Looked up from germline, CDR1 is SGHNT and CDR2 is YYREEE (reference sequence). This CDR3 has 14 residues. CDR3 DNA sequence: TGTGCCAGCAGCTTGGACCCGGCCTACAATGAGCAGTTCTTC. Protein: CASSLDPAYNEQFF.

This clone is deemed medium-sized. Here the CDR3 DNA reads TGTGCCAGCAGCCGCGGGGGGTCCTCCTATGGCTACACCTTC. This translates into CASSRGGSSYGYTF. The chain links TRBV27 to TRBJ1-2; tentatively, D is TRBD1 (5 bases). CDR3 length: 14 amino acids. V was cut by 6 bases and J by 4 bases, with 15 bases left in between. The germline CDR1 and CDR2 sequences are MNHEY and SMNVEV (reference sequence).

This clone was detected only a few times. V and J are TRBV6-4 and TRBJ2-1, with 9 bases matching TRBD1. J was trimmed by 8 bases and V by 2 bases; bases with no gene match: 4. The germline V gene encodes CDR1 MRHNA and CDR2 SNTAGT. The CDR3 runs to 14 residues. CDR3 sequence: CASSDAGTGYEQFF. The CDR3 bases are TGTGCCAGCAGTGACGCCGGGACAGGGTATGAGCAGTTCTTC.

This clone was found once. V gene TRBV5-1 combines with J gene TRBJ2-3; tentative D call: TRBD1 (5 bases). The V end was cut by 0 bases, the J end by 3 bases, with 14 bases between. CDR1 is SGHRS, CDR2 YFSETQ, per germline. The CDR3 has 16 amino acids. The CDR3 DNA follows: TGCGCCAGCAGCTTGGTTGCAGGGTCCCCAACAGATACGCAGTATTTT. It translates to CASSLVAGSPTDTQYF.

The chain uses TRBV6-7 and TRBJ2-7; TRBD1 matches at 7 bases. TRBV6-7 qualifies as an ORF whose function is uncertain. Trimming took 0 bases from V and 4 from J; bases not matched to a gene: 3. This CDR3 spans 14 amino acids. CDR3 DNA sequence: TGTGCCAGCAGTTACTCCACAGGGGAATACGAGCAGTACTTC. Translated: CASSYSTGEYEQYF.

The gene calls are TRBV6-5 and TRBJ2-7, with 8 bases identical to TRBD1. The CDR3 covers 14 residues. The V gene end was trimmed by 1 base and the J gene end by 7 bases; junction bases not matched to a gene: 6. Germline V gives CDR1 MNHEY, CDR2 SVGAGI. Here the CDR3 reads CASSYFGQGNEQYF. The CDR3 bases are TGTGCCAGCAGTTACTTCGGACAGGGCAATGAGCAGTACTTC.

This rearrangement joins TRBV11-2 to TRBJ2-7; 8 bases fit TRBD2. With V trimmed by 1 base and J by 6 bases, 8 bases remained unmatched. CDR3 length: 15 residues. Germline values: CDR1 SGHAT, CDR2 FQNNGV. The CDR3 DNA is TGTGCCAGCAGCTTAGTTGTCCGGGGGGGCGGCGAGCAGTACTTC. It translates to CASSLVVRGGGEQYF.

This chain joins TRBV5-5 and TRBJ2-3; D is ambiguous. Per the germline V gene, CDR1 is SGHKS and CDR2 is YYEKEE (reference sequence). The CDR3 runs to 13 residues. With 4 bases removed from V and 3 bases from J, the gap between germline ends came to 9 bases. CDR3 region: CASSPPGTDTQYF. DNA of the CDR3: TGTGCCAGCAGCCCCCCGGGTACAGATACGCAGTATTTT.

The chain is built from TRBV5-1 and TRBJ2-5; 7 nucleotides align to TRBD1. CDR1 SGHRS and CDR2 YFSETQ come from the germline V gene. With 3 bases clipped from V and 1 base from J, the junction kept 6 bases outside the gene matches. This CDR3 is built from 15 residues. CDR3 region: CASSSGGQVQETQYF. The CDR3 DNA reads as TGCGCCAGCAGCTCTGGCGGACAGGTCCAAGAGACCCAGTACTTC.

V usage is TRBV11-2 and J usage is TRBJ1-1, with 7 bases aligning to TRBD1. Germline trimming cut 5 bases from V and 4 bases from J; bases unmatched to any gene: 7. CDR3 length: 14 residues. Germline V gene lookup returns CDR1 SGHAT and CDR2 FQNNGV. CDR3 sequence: CASSQNSGGTEAFF. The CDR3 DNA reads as TGTGCCAGCAGCCAAAATTCAGGGGGCACTGAAGCTTTCTTT.

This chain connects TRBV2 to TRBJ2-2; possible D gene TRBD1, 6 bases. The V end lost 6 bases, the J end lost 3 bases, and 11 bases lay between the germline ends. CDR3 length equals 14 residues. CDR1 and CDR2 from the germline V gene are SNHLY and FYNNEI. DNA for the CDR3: TGTGCCAGCAGGGGGGCTTTGGACACCGGGGAGCTGTTTTTT. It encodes CASRGALDTGELFF.

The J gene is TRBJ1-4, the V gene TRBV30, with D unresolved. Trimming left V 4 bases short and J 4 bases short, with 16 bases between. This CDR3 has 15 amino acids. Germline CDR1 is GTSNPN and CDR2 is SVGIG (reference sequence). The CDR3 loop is CAWNLDGGNNEKLFF. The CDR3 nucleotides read TGTGCCTGGAATCTTGACGGAGGAAATAATGAAAAACTGTTTTTT.

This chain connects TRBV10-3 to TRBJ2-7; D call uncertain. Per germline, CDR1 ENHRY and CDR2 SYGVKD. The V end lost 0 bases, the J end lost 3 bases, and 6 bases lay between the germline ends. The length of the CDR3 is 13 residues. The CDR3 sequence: CAISESTNYEQYF. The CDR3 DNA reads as TGTGCCATCAGTGAGTCGACAAACTACGAGCAGTACTTC.

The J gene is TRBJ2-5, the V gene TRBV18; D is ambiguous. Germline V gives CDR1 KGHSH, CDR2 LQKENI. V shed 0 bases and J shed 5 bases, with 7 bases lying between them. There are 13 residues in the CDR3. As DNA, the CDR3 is TGTGCCAGCTCACCACCGTCTGTGGAGACCCAGTACTTC. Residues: CASSPPSVETQYF.

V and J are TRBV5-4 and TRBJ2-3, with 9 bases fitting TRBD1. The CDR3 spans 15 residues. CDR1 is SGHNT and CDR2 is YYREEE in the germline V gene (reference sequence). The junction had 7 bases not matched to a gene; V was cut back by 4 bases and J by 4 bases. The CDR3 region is CASSPGTGSSDTQYF. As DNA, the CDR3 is TGTGCCAGCAGCCCCGGGACAGGGAGCTCAGATACGCAGTATTTT.

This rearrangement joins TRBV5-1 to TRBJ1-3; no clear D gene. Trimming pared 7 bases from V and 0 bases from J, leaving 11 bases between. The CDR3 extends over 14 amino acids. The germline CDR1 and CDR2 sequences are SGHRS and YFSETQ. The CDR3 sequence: CASRLQLSGNTIYF. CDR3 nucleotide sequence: TGCGCCAGCCGACTACAACTCTCTGGAAACACCATATATTTT.

The CDR3 protein is CASSLVSGTPNEKLFF. The CDR3, as DNA: TGCGCCAGCAGCTTGGTCTCCGGGACTCCGAATGAAAAACTGTTTTTT. The V gene is TRBV5-1, the J gene TRBJ1-4; perhaps TRBD1 as D (5 bases). Per germline, CDR1 SGHRS and CDR2 YFSETQ. Trimming left V 0 bases short and J 5 bases short, with 14 bases between. The CDR3 runs 16 residues.

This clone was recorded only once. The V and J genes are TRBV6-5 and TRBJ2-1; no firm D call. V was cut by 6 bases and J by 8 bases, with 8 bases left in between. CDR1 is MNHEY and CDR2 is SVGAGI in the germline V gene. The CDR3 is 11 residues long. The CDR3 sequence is CASRVHYEQFF. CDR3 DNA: TGTGCCAGCAGAGTTCACTATGAGCAGTTCTTC.